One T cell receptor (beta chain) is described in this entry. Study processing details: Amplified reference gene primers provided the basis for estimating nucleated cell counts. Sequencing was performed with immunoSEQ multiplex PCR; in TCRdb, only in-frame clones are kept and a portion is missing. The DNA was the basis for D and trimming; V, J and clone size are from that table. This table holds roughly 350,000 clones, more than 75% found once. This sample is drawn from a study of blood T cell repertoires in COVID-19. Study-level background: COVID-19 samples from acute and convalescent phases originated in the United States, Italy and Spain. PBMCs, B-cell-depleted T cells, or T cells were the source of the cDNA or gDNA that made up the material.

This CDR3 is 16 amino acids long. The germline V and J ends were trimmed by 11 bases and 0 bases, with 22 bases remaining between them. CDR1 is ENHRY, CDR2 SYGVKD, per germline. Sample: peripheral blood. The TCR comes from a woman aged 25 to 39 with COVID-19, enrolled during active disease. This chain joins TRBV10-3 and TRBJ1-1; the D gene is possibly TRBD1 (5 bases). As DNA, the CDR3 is TGTGCCGTCAAAGGGGCTCCAGGGCTGATGAACACTGAAGCTTTCTTT. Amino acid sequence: CAVKGAPGLMNTEAFF.